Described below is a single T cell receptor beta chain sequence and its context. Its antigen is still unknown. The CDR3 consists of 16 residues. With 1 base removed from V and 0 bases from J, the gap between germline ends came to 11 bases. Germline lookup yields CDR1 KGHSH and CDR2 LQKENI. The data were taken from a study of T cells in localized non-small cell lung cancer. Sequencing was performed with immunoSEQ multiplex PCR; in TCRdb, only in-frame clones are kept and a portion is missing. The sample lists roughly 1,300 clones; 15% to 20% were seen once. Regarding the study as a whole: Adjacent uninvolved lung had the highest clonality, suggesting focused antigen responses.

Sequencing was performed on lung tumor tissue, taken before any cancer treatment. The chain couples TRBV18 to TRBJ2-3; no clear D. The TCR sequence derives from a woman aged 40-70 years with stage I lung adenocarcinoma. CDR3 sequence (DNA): TGTGCCAGCTCACCACGTAACAGTCCTAGCACAGATACGCAGTATTTT. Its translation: CASSPRNSPSTDTQYF.